The 13 T cell receptor beta chains below all came from one sample that was sequenced in a study of T cells after yellow fever vaccination (dated by TCRdb to about 2019). Sample treatment or condition, as interpreted from the label and publication: live attenuated yellow fever vaccine strain. Receptors were amplified or captured by 5' RACE. The sample was run on an Illumina HiSeq 2500. The public reads were reanalyzed by TCRdb: fastp trimming at Q25, MiXCR alignment, in-frame beta chains only. When rows share a CDR3 protein, they turn into one entry using the most common DNA and genes. This sample is represented by 450,000 to 550,000 distinct CDR3 sequences; 19% of them were singletons. Of the sample, around 15% is held by the ten largest clones. The material sequenced was PBMCs, taken 15 days after the yellow fever booster vaccination. These receptor sequences come from a man aged 25 to 40 who received the YFV17D yellow fever vaccine.

This clonotype was detected a few times. The rearrangement links TRBV5-1 to TRBJ2-5, with D possibly TRBD2 on 5 matching bases. This CDR3 is 14 amino acids long. Trimming stripped 4 bases from V and 4 bases from J, with 14 bases between. CDR1 is SGHRS and CDR2 is YFSETQ in the germline V gene. This CDR3 is CASSLSDLRETQYF. The CDR3 DNA reads as TGCGCCAGCAGCCTTAGCGACCTCCGAGAGACCCAGTACTTC.

This clonotype was picked up a small number of times. The chain recombines TRBV7-2 with TRBJ2-7, with TRBD2 matching over 7 bases. The CDR3 loop spans 14 amino acids. V was pared by 3 bases and J by 3 bases, with 5 bases of the junction left unmatched. Germline loops: CDR1 SGHTA, CDR2 FQGNSA. The CDR3 sequence is CASSLTSRDYEQYF. CDR3 nucleotide sequence: TGTGCCAGCAGCTTGACTAGCCGGGACTACGAGCAGTACTTC.

In this sample, this clonotype turned up a few times. The chain employs TRBV7-9 and TRBJ2-1; a possible D gene is TRBD1 (6 bases). Germline assignment: CDR1 SEHNR and CDR2 FQNEAQ (reference sequence). The CDR3 covers 14 residues. The V and J ends lost 5 bases and 8 bases respectively, with 16 bases between them. The CDR3 DNA reads as TGTGCCAGCAGCCCATTCCCAGGGGAAGATGAGCAGTTCTTC. Residues: CASSPFPGEDEQFF. Combining the CDR3 with reference TRBV7-9 and TRBJ2-1 gives the whole variable domain DTGVSQNPRHKITKRGQNVTFRCDPISEHNRLYWYRQTLGQGPEFLTYFQNEAQLEKSRLLSDRFSAERPKGSFSTLEIQRTEQGDSAMYLCASSPFPGEDEQFFGPGTRLTVL.

This clonotype was picked up a small number of times. The chain joins TRBV7-2 to TRBJ2-3; no clear D gene. CDR1 SGHTA and CDR2 FQGNSA come from the germline V gene. V lost 5 bases and J lost 1, with 10 bases in between. There are 14 residues in the CDR3. The CDR3 DNA reads as TGTGCCAGCAGCCCCCCCTACGGCACAGATACGCAGTATTTT. Protein sequence: CASSPPYGTDTQYF.

V is TRBV11-3 and J is TRBJ2-3; D not resolved. The CDR3 has 13 amino acids. The V end lost 4 bases, the J end lost 10 bases, and 15 bases lay between the germline ends. Germline-derived CDR1 and CDR2 are SGHNT and YENEEA. The CDR3 DNA reads as TGTGCCAGCAGCTACCGACCTGCTGGGGCGCAGTATTTT. Amino acids: CASSYRPAGAQYF.

The chain couples TRBV20-1 to TRBJ2-1; 11 positions agree with TRBD2. The CDR3 spans 16 residues. In germline, CDR1 is DFQATT, CDR2 SNEGSKA (reference sequence). J was trimmed by 4 bases and V by 5 bases; bases with no gene match: 10. The CDR3 DNA sequence: TGCAGTGCTCTAACCCCGACTAGCGGGGTTTACAATGAGCAGTTCTTC. Protein: CSALTPTSGVYNEQFF.

V is TRBV12-3 or TRBV12-4 and J is TRBJ2-7; 9 bases are a match to TRBD1. The CDR3 is made up of 16 amino acids. J lost 2 bases, V lost 4 bases, and 9 bases had no gene match. CDR3 coding DNA: TGTGCCAGCAGTTCGGGGGAGGGACAGGGAACCTACGAGCAGTACTTC. It is translated as CASSSGEGQGTYEQYF.

This clonotype was observed a handful of times. The chain carries TRBV12-3 or TRBV12-4 and TRBJ2-5; D is undetermined. Deletions cut 2 bases from V and 1 base from J, with 11 bases between. The CDR3 length is 15 residues. The CDR3 region is CASSLSAHLQETQYF. The CDR3 coding sequence is TGTGCCAGCAGTTTATCGGCACACCTCCAAGAGACCCAGTACTTC.

J is TRBJ1-6 and V is TRBV7-9, with D perhaps matching TRBD1 (5 bases). The CDR3 extends over 17 amino acids. Germline CDR1 SEHNR, CDR2 FQNEAQ (reference sequence). The V and J ends lost 3 bases and 4 bases respectively, with 16 bases between them. CDR3 nucleotides: TGTGCCAGCAGCTTTGTCGCAGGGTCCCAATATAATTCACCCCTCCACTTT. Translated: CASSFVAGSQYNSPLHF.

The chain combines TRBV6-2 or TRBV6-3 with TRBJ2-1; 16 nucleotides agree with TRBD2. Germline V gene lookup returns CDR1 MNHEY and CDR2 SVGEGT. The CDR3 extends over 17 amino acids. CDR3 in DNA: TGTACCATCAGTTCCGGGACTAGCGGGAGGGGGGACAATGAGCAGTTCTTC. Amino acids: CTISSGTSGRGDNEQFF.

The rearrangement joins TRBV20-1 to TRBJ2-5; D is perhaps TRBD2 (6 bases). Germline CDR1 reads DFQATT; CDR2 reads SNEGSKA (reference sequence). The CDR3 extends over 13 amino acids. V was cut by 1 base and J by 2 bases, with 8 bases left in between. DNA for the CDR3: TGCAGTGCTAGAGGTCGGGGGCAAGAGACCCAGTACTTC. Translation gives CSARGRGQETQYF.

The rearrangement links TRBV28 to TRBJ1-2; the match to TRBD1 covers 7 bases. The CDR3 is made up of 13 amino acids. J gave up 4 bases and V 2 bases, and 1 base lay outside the gene matches. Per germline, CDR1 MDHEN and CDR2 SYDVKM. CDR3 bases: TGTGCCAGCAGTTTAAACAGGGGCTATGGCTACACCTTC. This codes for CASSLNRGYGYTF.

V and J are TRBV11-2 and TRBJ2-1, with 7 bases fitting TRBD2. This CDR3 region has 18 residues. Germline assignment: CDR1 SGHAT and CDR2 FQNNGV. V trimming: 2 bases; J trimming: 0 bases; junction bases outside the gene matches: 10. In DNA, the CDR3 is TGTGCCAGCAGCTTAATCCTCCTAGCGGCGAGCTCCTACAATGAGCAGTTCTTC. Residues: CASSLILLAASSYNEQFF.